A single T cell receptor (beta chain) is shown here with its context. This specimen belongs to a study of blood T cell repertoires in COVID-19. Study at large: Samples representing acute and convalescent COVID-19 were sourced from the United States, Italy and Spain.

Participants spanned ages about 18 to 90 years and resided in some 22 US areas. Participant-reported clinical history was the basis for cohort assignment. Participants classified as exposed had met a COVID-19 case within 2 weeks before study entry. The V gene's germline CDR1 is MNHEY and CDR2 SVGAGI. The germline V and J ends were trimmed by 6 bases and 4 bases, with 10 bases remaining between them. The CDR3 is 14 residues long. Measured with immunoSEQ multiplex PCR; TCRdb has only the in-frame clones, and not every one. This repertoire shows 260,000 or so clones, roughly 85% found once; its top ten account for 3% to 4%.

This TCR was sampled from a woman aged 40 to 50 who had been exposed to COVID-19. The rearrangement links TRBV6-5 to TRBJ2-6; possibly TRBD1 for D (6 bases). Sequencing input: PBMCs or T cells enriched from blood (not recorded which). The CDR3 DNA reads TGTGCCAGCAGCCCAGGGGCAGGGGCCAACGTCCTGACTTTC. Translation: CASSPGAGANVLTF.